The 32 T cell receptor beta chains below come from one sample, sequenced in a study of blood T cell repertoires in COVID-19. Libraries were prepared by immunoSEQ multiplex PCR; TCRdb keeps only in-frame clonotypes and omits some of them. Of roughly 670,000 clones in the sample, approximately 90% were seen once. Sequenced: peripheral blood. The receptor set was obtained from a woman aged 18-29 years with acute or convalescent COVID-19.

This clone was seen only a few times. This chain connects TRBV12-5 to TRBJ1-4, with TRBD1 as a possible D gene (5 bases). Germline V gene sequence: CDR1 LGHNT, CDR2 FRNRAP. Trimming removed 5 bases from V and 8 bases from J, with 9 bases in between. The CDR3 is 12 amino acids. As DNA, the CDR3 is TGTGCTAGTGGTCAGGGAGGGGAAAAACTGTTTTTT. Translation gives CASGQGGEKLFF. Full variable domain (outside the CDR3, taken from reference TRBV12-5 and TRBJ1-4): DARVTQTPRHKVTEMGQEVTMRCQPILGHNTVFWYRQTMMQGLELLAYFRNRAPLDDSGMPKDRFSAEMPDATLATLKIQPSEPRDSAVYFCASGQGGEKLFFGSGTQLSVL.

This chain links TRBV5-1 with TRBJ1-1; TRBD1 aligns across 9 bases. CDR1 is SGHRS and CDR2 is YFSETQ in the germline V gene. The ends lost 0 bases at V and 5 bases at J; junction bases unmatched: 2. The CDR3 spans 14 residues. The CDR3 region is CASSLGGQGTEAFF. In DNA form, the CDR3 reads TGCGCCAGCAGCTTGGGGGGACAGGGTACTGAAGCTTTCTTT.

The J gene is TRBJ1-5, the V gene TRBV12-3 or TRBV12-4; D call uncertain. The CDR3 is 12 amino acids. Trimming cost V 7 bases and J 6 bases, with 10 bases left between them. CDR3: CASILPGQPQHF. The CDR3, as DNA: TGTGCCAGCATCCTCCCGGGTCAGCCCCAGCATTTT.

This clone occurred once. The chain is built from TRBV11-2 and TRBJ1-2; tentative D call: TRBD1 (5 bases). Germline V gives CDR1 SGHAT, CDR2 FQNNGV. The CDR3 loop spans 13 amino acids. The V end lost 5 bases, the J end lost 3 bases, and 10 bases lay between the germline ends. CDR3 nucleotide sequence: TGTGCCAGCAGCATCGGGACTGACTATGGCTACACCTTC. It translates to CASSIGTDYGYTF.

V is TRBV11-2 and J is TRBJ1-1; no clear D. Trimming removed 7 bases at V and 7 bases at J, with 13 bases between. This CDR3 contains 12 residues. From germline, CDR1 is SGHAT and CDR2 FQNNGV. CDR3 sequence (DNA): TGTGCCAGCAACGGCGAGGGCCTTGAAGCTTTCTTT. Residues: CASNGEGLEAFF.

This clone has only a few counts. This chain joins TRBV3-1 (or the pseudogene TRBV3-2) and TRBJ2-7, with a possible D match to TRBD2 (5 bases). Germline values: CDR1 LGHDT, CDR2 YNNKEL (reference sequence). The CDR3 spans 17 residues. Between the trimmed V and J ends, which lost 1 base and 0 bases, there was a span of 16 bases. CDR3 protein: CASSQVCNGVSSYEQYF. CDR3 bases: TGTGCCAGCAGCCAAGTGTGTAACGGGGTTAGCTCCTACGAGCAGTACTTC.

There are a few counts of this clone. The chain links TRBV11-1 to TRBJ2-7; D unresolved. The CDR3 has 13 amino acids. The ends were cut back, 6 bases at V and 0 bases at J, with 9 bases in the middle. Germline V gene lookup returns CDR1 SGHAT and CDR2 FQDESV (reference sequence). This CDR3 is CASSLQSSYEQYF. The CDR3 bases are TGTGCCAGCAGTCTACAGAGCTCCTACGAGCAGTACTTC.

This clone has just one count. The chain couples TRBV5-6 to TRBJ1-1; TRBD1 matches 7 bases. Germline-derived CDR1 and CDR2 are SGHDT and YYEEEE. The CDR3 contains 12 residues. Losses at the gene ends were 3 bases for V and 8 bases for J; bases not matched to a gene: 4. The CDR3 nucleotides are TGTGCCAGCAGCTCGGAGACAGGGGAAGCTTTCTTT. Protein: CASSSETGEAFF.

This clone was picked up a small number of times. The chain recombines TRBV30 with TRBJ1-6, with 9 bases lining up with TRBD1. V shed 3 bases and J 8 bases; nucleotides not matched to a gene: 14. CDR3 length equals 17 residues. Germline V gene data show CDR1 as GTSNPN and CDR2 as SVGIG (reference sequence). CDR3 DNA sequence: TGTGCCTGGAGCCTCTATTCAACAGGGGGCTTGCATTCACCCCTCCACTTT. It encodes CAWSLYSTGGLHSPLHF.

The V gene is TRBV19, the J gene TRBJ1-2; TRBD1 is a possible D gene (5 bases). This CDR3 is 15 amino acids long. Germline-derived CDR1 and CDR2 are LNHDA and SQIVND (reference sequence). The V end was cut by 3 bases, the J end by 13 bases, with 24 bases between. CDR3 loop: CASSILSDWDFVGTF. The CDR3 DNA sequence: TGTGCCAGTAGTATCCTCTCGGACTGGGACTTCGTGGGCACCTTC.

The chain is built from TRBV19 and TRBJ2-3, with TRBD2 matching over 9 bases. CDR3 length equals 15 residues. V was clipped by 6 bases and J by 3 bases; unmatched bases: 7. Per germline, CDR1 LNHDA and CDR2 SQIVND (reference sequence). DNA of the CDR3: TGTGCCAGTAGCCCGCGGGGGGGTGTTACAGATACGCAGTATTTT. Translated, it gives CASSPRGGVTDTQYF.

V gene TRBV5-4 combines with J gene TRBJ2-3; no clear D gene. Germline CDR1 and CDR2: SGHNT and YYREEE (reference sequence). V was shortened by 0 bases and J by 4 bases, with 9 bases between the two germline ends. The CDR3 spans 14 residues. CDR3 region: CASSLGLVADTQYF. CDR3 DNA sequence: TGTGCCAGCAGCTTGGGCTTAGTTGCAGATACGCAGTATTTT.

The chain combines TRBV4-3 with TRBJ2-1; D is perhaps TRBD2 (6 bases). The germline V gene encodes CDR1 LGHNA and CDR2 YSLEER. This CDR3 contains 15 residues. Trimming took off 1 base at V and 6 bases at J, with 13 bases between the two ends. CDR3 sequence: CASSQVLAAPNEQFF. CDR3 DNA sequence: TGCGCCAGCAGCCAAGTACTAGCTGCCCCCAATGAGCAGTTCTTC.

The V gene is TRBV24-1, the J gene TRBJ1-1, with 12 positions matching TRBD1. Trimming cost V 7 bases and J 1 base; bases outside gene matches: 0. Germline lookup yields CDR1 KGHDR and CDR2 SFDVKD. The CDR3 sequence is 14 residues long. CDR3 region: CATRGQGANTEAFF. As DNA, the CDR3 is TGTGCCACCAGGGGACAGGGGGCGAACACTGAAGCTTTCTTT.

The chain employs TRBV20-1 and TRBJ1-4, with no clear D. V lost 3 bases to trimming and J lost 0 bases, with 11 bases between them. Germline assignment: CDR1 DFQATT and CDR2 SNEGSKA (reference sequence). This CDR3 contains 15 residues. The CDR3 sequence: CSASGHEATNEKLFF. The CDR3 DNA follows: TGCAGTGCTAGTGGTCACGAGGCAACTAATGAAAAACTGTTTTTT.

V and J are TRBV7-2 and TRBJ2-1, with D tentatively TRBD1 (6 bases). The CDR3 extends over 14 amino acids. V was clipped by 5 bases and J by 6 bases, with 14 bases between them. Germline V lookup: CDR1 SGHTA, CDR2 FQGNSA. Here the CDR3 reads CASSPTRTVNEQFF. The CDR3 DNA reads TGTGCCAGCAGCCCCACCCGGACAGTCAATGAGCAGTTCTTC.

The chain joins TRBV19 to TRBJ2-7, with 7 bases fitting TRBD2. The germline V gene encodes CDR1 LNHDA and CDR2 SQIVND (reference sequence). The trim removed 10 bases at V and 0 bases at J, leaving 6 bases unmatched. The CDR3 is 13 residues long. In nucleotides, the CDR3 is TGTGCCACGGGGGGTAGCGGCTCCTACGAGCAGTACTTC. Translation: CATGGSGSYEQYF. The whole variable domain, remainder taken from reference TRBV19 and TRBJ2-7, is DGGITQSPKYLFRKEGQNVTLSCEQNLNHDAMYWYRQDPGQGLRLIYYSQIVNDFQKGDIAEGYSVSREKKESFPLTVTSAQKNPTAFYLCATGGSGSYEQYFGPGTRLTVT.

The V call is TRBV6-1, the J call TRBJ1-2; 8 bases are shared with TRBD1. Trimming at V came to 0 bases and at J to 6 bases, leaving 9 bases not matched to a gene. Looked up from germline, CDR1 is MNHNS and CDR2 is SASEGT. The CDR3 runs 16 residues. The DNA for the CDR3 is TGTGCCAGCAGTGAAGCTATCCCTGACAGGGGAAATGGCTACACCTTC. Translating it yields CASSEAIPDRGNGYTF.

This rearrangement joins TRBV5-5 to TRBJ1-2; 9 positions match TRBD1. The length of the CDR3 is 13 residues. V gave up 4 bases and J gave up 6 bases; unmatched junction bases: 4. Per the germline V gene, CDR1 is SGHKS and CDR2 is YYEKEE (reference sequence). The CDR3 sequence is CASSLWTGDGYTF. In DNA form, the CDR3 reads TGTGCCAGCAGCCTTTGGACAGGGGATGGCTACACCTTC.

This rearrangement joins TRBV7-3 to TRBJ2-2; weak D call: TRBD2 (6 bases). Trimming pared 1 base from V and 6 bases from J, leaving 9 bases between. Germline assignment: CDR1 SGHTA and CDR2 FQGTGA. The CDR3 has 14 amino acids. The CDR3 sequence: CASSLIPGAGELFF. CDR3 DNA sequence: TGTGCCAGCAGCTTAATCCCGGGGGCCGGGGAGCTGTTTTTT. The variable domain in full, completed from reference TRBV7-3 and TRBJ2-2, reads GAGVSQTPSNKVTEKGKYVELRCDPISGHTALYWYRQSLGQGPEFLIYFQGTGAADDSGLPNDRFFAVRPEGSVSTLKIQRTERGDSAVYLCASSLIPGAGELFFGEGSRLTVL.

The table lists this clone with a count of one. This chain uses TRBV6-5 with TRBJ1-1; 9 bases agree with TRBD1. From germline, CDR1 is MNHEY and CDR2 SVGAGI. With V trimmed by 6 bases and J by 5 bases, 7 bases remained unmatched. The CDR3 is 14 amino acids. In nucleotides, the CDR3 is TGTGCCAGCAGGTTACAGGGGGCAATTACTGAAGCTTTCTTT. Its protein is CASRLQGAITEAFF.

In DNA form, the CDR3 reads TGTGCCAGCCGAAGGGGGGGGGCCGACACTGAAGCTTTCTTT. Protein sequence: CASRRGGADTEAFF. This chain links TRBV18 with TRBJ1-1, with D tentatively TRBD1 (6 bases). V shed 8 bases and J shed 3 bases, with 16 bases lying between them. The CDR3 is 14 residues long. Germline loops: CDR1 KGHSH, CDR2 LQKENI.

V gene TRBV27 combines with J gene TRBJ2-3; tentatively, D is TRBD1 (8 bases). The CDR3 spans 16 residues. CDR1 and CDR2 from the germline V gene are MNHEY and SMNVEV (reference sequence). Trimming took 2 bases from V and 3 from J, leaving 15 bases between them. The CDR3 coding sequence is TGTGCCAGCAGTTTAACAGGGGGGGAAGGGACAGATACGCAGTATTTT. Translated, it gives CASSLTGGEGTDTQYF.

The CDR3 bases are TGTGCCAGTAGACGTCCGGGACAGGGGCTTGTTGAAAAACTGTTTTTT. The encoded protein is CASRRPGQGLVEKLFF. This chain uses TRBV19 with TRBJ1-4, with TRBD1 matching 10 bases. V lost 6 bases to trimming and J lost 7 bases; unmatched junction nucleotides: 11. The V gene's germline CDR1 is LNHDA and CDR2 SQIVND (reference sequence). The CDR3 consists of 16 residues.

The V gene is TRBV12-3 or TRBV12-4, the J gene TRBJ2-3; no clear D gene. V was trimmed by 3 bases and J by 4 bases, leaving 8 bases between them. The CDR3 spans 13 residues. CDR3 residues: CASSLGSPDTQYF. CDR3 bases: TGTGCCAGCAGTTTGGGCTCCCCAGATACGCAGTATTTT.

The CDR3 DNA reads as TGTGCCAGCAGAGGTGGACAAGGCAAGACCCAGTACTTC. It is translated as CASRGGQGKTQYF. The J gene is TRBJ2-5, the V gene TRBV6-5, with D perhaps matching TRBD1 (5 bases). CDR3 length: 13 amino acids. Trimming removed 6 bases at V and 6 bases at J, with 14 bases between. The germline CDR1 and CDR2 sequences are MNHEY and SVGAGI.

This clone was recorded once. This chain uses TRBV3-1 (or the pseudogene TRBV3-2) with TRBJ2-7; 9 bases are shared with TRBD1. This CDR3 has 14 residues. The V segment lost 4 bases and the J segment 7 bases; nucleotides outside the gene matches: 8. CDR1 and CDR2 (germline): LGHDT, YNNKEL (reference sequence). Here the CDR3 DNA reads TGTGCCAGCAGCCTCGGACAGGGGCATCGGGAGCAGTACTTC. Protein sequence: CASSLGQGHREQYF.

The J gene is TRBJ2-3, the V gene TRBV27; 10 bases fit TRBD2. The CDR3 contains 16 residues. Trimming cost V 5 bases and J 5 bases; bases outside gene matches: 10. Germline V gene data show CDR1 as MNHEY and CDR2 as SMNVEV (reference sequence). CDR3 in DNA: TGTGCCAGCAGTCCCAGCGGGGGGGCCGGGGGAGATACGCAGTATTTT. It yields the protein CASSPSGGAGGDTQYF.

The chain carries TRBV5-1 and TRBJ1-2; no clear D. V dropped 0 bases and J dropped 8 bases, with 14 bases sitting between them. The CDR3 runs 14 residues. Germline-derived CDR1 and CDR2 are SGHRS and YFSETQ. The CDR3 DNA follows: TGCGCCAGCAGCTTGGATGGCGGGAGAGTCGGCTACACCTTC. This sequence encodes CASSLDGGRVGYTF.

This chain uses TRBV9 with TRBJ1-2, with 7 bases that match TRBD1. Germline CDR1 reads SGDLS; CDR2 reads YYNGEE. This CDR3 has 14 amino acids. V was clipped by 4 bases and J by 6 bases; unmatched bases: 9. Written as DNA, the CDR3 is TGTGCCAGCAGCAGCGGGACAGCGGGGGATGGCTACACCTTC. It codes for CASSSGTAGDGYTF. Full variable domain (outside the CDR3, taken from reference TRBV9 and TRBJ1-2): DSGVTQTPKHLITATGQRVTLRCSPRSGDLSVYWYQQSLDQGLQFLIQYYNGEERAKGNILERFSAQQFPDLHSELNLSSLELGDSALYFCASSSGTAGDGYTFGSGTRLTVV.

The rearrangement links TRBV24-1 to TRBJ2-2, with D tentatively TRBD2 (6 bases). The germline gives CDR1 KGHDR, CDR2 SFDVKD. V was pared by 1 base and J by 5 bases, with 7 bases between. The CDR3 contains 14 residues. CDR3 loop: CATSDFRGTGELFF. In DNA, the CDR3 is TGTGCCACCAGTGATTTTCGGGGGACCGGGGAGCTGTTTTTT.

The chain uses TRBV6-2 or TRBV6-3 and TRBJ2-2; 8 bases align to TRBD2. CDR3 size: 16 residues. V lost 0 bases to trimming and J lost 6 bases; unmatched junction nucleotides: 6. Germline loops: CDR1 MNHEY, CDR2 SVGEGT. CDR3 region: CASSYSSSGYAGELFF. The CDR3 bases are TGTGCCAGCAGTTACTCGTCTAGCGGGTACGCCGGGGAGCTGTTTTTT.